Below, 23 T cell receptor beta chains from the same sample are listed, as sequenced in a study of T cell changes during pregnancy in multiple sclerosis. The table came from immunoSEQ multiplex PCR; TCRdb's copy has only in-frame clones and leaves some out. Of 18,000 or so clones listed, about 89% are singletons. Sequenced here: CD8+ T cells from peripheral blood mononuclear cells, sampled in the second trimester of pregnancy. The receptor source for this set is a female donor in good health, enrolled as a control in a pregnancy study.

The V call is TRBV5-1, the J call TRBJ1-5, with TRBD1 matching over 7 bases. The CDR3 covers 15 residues. The V and J ends lost 2 bases and 3 bases, in that order; junction bases with no gene match: 5. Germline values: CDR1 SGHRS, CDR2 YFSETQ. This CDR3 reads CASSFEGGLNQPQHF. The CDR3 DNA reads as TGCGCCAGCAGCTTTGAAGGGGGCCTCAATCAGCCCCAGCATTTT.

In the case of this clone: The CDR3 end shows no conserved phenylalanine or tryptophan, and so a read error is likely. The V and J genes are TRBV5-6 and TRBJ1-5; 7 bases fit TRBD1. The CDR3 length is 16 residues. V trimming: 4 bases; J trimming: 5 bases; junction bases outside the gene matches: 12. Germline lookup yields CDR1 SGHDT and CDR2 YYEEEE. The CDR3: CASSRKAGGNHQPQHL. The CDR3 DNA sequence: TGTGCCAGCAGCAGAAAGGCAGGGGGTAACCATCAGCCCCAGCATCTT.

J is TRBJ2-7 and V is TRBV27; 9 bases line up with TRBD2. The junction had 4 bases not matched to a gene; V was cut back by 3 bases and J by 4 bases. Germline V CDR1 and CDR2: MNHEY, SMNVEV (reference sequence). The CDR3 contains 14 residues. CDR3 region: CASSFAGGPYEQYF. In DNA form, the CDR3 reads TGTGCCAGCAGTTTTGCGGGAGGGCCGTACGAGCAGTACTTC.

This clone was recorded once. This chain joins TRBV28 and TRBJ2-1; tentatively, D is TRBD1 (6 bases). Germline V gives CDR1 MDHEN, CDR2 SYDVKM. Trimming shortened V by 2 bases and J by 2 bases, and 16 bases separated the two germline ends. CDR3 length equals 17 residues. CDR3 bases: TGTGCCAGCAGTTTAAGCATCCAGGGGATGCCCTACAATGAGCAGTTCTTC. Its protein is CASSLSIQGMPYNEQFF. Together with reference TRBV28 and TRBJ2-1, the CDR3 gives the full variable domain: DVKVTQSSRYLVKRTGEKVFLECVQDMDHENMFWYRQDPGLGLRLIYFSYDVKMKEKGDIPEGYSVSREKKERFSLILESASTNQTSMYLCASSLSIQGMPYNEQFFGPGTRLTVL.

J is TRBJ2-3 and V is TRBV15; unclear D gene. This CDR3 has 12 amino acids. V lost 4 bases, J lost 2 bases, and 4 bases lay in between. The germline V gene encodes CDR1 LNHNV and CDR2 YYDKDF (reference sequence). The CDR3 loop is CATSKLTDTQYF. In nucleotides, the CDR3 is TGTGCCACCAGCAAACTCACAGATACGCAGTATTTT.

The chain uses TRBV6-1 and TRBJ2-1; TRBD2 is a possible D gene (6 bases). V lost 7 bases to trimming and J lost 5 bases, with 15 bases between them. CDR1 and CDR2 from the germline V gene are MNHNS and SASEGT. This CDR3 has 14 amino acids. The CDR3 here is CASMSGWGDNEQFF. The DNA for the CDR3 is TGTGCCAGCATGTCAGGCTGGGGGGACAATGAGCAGTTCTTC.

The chain couples TRBV9 to TRBJ2-1; tentatively, D is TRBD2 (6 bases). The CDR3 consists of 14 residues. From germline, CDR1 is SGDLS and CDR2 YYNGEE. V was shortened by 0 bases and J by 3 bases, with 7 bases between the two germline ends. As DNA, the CDR3 is TGTGCCAGCAGCGTAGCGGGGGACTACAATGAGCAGTTCTTC. Translating gives CASSVAGDYNEQFF.

This clone appeared a single time. J is TRBJ1-1 and V is TRBV19, with 7 positions matching TRBD1. Germline V gene sequence: CDR1 LNHDA, CDR2 SQIVND (reference sequence). This CDR3 comprises 15 residues. The V and J ends lost 1 base and 5 bases, in that order; junction bases with no gene match: 7. The CDR3 sequence is CASSIAPGGGTEAFF. As DNA, the CDR3 is TGTGCCAGTAGTATAGCACCAGGGGGAGGAACTGAAGCTTTCTTT.

This clone was picked up one time. This chain links TRBV6-1 with TRBJ2-5; TRBD1 is a possible D gene (6 bases). The last part of the DNA fits TRBJ2-7 better; the J call may be wrong. This CDR3 has 15 amino acids. In germline, CDR1 is MNHNS, CDR2 SASEGT. The CDR3: CASKPGQHTSYEQYF. CDR3 in DNA: TGTGCCAGCAAGCCAGGACAGCACACCTCCTACGAGCAGTACTTC.

The V call is TRBV7-9, the J call TRBJ1-5, with D unclear. The CDR3 contains 15 residues. CDR1 and CDR2 (germline): SEHNR, FQNEAQ (reference sequence). V lost 3 bases and J lost 3, with 12 bases in between. The CDR3 DNA reads TGTGCCAGCAGCTTGGGAGACGGTGACAATCAGCCCCAGCATTTT. This encodes CASSLGDGDNQPQHF. The full variable domain, completed using reference TRBV7-9 and TRBJ1-5, is DTGVSQNPRHKITKRGQNVTFRCDPISEHNRLYWYRQTLGQGPEFLTYFQNEAQLEKSRLLSDRFSAERPKGSFSTLEIQRTEQGDSAMYLCASSLGDGDNQPQHFGDGTRLSIL.

The genes are TRBV7-9 and TRBJ2-1; D gene unclear. The CDR3 has 12 residues. Trimming stripped 1 base from V and 12 bases from J, with 10 bases between. The germline V gene has CDR1 SEHNR and CDR2 FQNEAQ (reference sequence). CDR3 residues: CASSLGGEAQFF. The CDR3 DNA reads as TGTGCCAGCAGCTTAGGAGGTGAGGCGCAGTTCTTC.

This chain links TRBV19 with TRBJ2-3, with D possibly TRBD2 on 5 matching bases. CDR3 length: 14 amino acids. V was cut by 5 bases and J by 1 base, with 10 bases left in between. Germline V gives CDR1 LNHDA, CDR2 SQIVND (reference sequence). CDR3 DNA sequence: TGTGCCAGTAGTCCTAGCCTCGGCACAGATACGCAGTATTTT. Encoded protein: CASSPSLGTDTQYF.

The rearrangement links TRBV7-3 to TRBJ2-1, with 11 bases lining up with TRBD2. Germline V gene lookup returns CDR1 SGHTA and CDR2 FQGTGA. The CDR3 runs 15 residues. V dropped 5 bases and J dropped 4; count of bases not matched to a gene: 4. This chain's CDR3 is CASSKTSGTYNEQFF. CDR3 sequence (DNA): TGTGCCAGCAGCAAGACTAGCGGGACGTACAATGAGCAGTTCTTC.

The gene calls are TRBV6-5 and TRBJ2-3; a weak D match, TRBD2 (6 bases). The CDR3 is 14 amino acids. Trimming took off 4 bases at V and 4 bases at J, with 12 bases between the two ends. Germline lookup yields CDR1 MNHEY and CDR2 SVGAGI. This CDR3 is CASSFVAEADTQYF. CDR3 coding DNA: TGTGCCAGCAGTTTTGTAGCGGAGGCAGATACGCAGTATTTT.

The rearrangement uses TRBV16 and TRBJ2-6; TRBD1 aligns across 10 bases. J was trimmed by 3 bases and V by 3 bases; bases with no gene match: 8. This CDR3 is built from 18 residues. Germline CDR1 reads KGHSY; CDR2 reads FQNENV. The CDR3 region is CASSHPGQGFFGANVLTF. The CDR3 DNA reads TGTGCCAGCAGCCACCCGGGACAGGGGTTTTTTGGGGCCAACGTCCTGACTTTC.

The chain links TRBV25-1 to TRBJ2-7, with 7 bases identical to TRBD1. V was clipped by 4 bases and J by 3 bases; unmatched bases: 12. The CDR3 runs to 16 residues. Germline lookup yields CDR1 MGHDK and CDR2 SYGVNS. CDR3 in amino acids: CASSAWVDRKGYEQYF. The CDR3 DNA reads TGTGCCAGCAGTGCTTGGGTGGACAGGAAGGGCTACGAGCAGTACTTC.

Only one count was recorded for this clone. The rearrangement joins TRBV19 to TRBJ2-1, with 11 nucleotides matching TRBD2. The V gene end was trimmed by 4 bases and the J gene end by 6 bases; junction bases not matched to a gene: 5. This CDR3 region has 15 residues. Germline values: CDR1 LNHDA, CDR2 SQIVND (reference sequence). The CDR3 DNA reads TGTGCCAGTAGTACCCCGGGACTAGCGGCCAATGAGCAGTTCTTC. Amino acids: CASSTPGLAANEQFF.

The chain carries TRBV6-5 and TRBJ1-1; TRBD1 might be the D (6 bases). V lost 5 bases to trimming and J lost 4 bases, with 17 bases between them. CDR3 size: 15 residues. The germline CDR1 and CDR2 sequences are MNHEY and SVGAGI. The CDR3 coding sequence is TGTGCCAGCAGTACCTCGTCGACAGGTAGCACTGAAGCTTTCTTT. Translating it yields CASSTSSTGSTEAFF.

This clone was recorded once. The chain employs TRBV5-1 and TRBJ2-5; D gene unclear. The V gene lost 4 bases and the J gene lost 2 bases, with 15 bases spanning the gap. Germline CDR1 is SGHRS and CDR2 is YFSETQ. The CDR3 contains 15 residues. The CDR3 coding sequence is TGCGCCAGCAGCGCCCTACTCCTCTTACAAGAGACCCAGTACTTC. It yields the protein CASSALLLLQETQYF.

This clone appeared once. J is TRBJ1-2 and V is TRBV2; no reliable D call. Trimming cost V 8 bases and J 4 bases, with 26 bases left between them. Germline V gives CDR1 SNHLY, CDR2 FYNNEI. The CDR3 loop spans 17 amino acids. The CDR3 region has the DNA TGTGCCAGCCCTGCCAGAGCAGGTGGAGGACTTTCCTATGGCTACACCTTC. It specifies CASPARAGGGLSYGYTF.

This clone was counted between two and nine times. The gene calls are TRBV27 and TRBJ2-1, with 7 bases lining up with TRBD1. The junction had 7 bases not matched to a gene; V was cut back by 7 bases and J by 7 bases. Germline CDR1 MNHEY, CDR2 SMNVEV (reference sequence). The CDR3 is made up of 13 amino acids. CDR3 in amino acids: CASTGGRRNEQFF. The DNA of the CDR3 is TGTGCCAGCACAGGGGGTAGGAGGAATGAGCAGTTCTTC.

The rearrangement joins TRBV11-2 to TRBJ2-7, with 10 positions matching TRBD1. The CDR3 spans 15 residues. J lost 4 bases, V lost 4 bases, and 7 bases had no gene match. In germline, CDR1 is SGHAT, CDR2 FQNNGV. CDR3 DNA sequence: TGTGCCAGCAGCTCATCGGGACAGGGGCCTTACGAGCAGTACTTC. Protein product: CASSSSGQGPYEQYF.

The genes are TRBV19 and TRBJ2-1; D may be TRBD1 (5 bases). V was pared by 6 bases and J by 0 bases, with 12 bases between. The CDR3 contains 15 residues. Germline values: CDR1 LNHDA, CDR2 SQIVND (reference sequence). The CDR3 sequence: CASRPTGISYNEQFF. DNA of the CDR3: TGTGCCAGTAGGCCAACAGGAATCTCCTACAATGAGCAGTTCTTC.